This T cell receptor beta chain is drawn from a study of blood T cell repertoires in COVID-19. Some clones are missing from TCRdb's copy, which holds only in-frame ones; the method was immunoSEQ multiplex PCR. The sample consists of 310,000 or so clones, around 85% of them appearing once. This clone was found once. The sequence was collected from a woman in her thirties who had recovered from COVID-19. Sequencing used peripheral blood.

Here the CDR3 reads CASSTYQWDRGLSCNQPQHF. The CDR3 region has the DNA TGTGCCAGCAGCACCTATCAATGGGACAGGGGGCTAAGCTGCAATCAGCCCCAGCATTTT. The V and J genes are TRBV21-1 and TRBJ1-5; the D call in the table, TRBD1, was not verified against the DNA. TRBV21-1 represents a pseudogene. This CDR3 is 20 amino acids long.